These T cell receptor beta chains were read from a single sample in a study of blood T cell repertoires in COVID-19. Profiling relied on immunoSEQ multiplex PCR, and the TCRdb table lists in-frame clones only, not all of them. In the table there are approximately 200,000 clones, about 88% of which are singletons. The sample taken for sequencing was PBMCs or T cells enriched from blood (not recorded which). The receptors derive from a woman aged 25 to 45 who had been exposed to COVID-19. The CDR3 runs from the conserved cysteine through the conserved F or W. The D gene is left open where the match is weak. Size is omitted from some rows. Given values are once, few, many or a class for expanded clones.

v_gene	abundance	d_gene	j_gene	CDR3nt	CDR3aa
TRBV2	-	TRBD1	TRBJ1-5	TGTGCCAGCAGTCCGGGACAGGGTCGGAATCAGCCCCAGCATTTT	CASSPGQGRNQPQHF
TRBV5-1	-	TRBD2	TRBJ2-5	TGCGCCAGCAGCTTGGCCTCTAGCGGGGGGATGGTGGAAGAGACCCAGTACTTC	CASSLASSGGMVEETQYF
TRBV29-1	few	-	TRBJ2-7	TGCAGCGTACTTCCGATGGGAGCCCTGGAGCAGTACTTC	CSVLPMGALEQYF
TRBV5-1	-	TRBD1	TRBJ1-1	TGCGCCAGCAGCTTGGGGACAGGGATGGGCACTGAAGCTTTCTTT	CASSLGTGMGTEAFF
TRBV2	-	-	TRBJ1-1	TGTGCCACACAGGTTACCACTGAAGCTTTCTTT	CATQVTTEAFF
TRBV3-1/TRBV3-2	-	-	TRBJ2-1	TGTGCCAGCAGCCGGGCAGGAGGGGCCTTAAATGTCAATGAGCAGTTCTTC	CASSRAGGALNVNEQFF
TRBV24-1	-	TRBD1	TRBJ2-7	TGTGCCACCAGTGACACGGGGACAGGGCGGTCCCACGAGCAGTACTTC	CATSDTGTGRSHEQYF
TRBV15	once	TRBD2	TRBJ2-3	TGTGCCACCAGCAGAACCCAACTAGCGGACACAGATACGCAGTATTTT	CATSRTQLADTDTQYF
TRBV5-1	-	TRBD1	TRBJ1-2	TGCGCCAGCAGCCGGGACAGGGAGTATGGCTACACCTTC	CASSRDREYGYTF
TRBV5-8	-	-	TRBJ2-1	TGTGCCGGACGCGGGTCTACCTACTTCAATGAGCAGTTCTTC	CAGRGSTYFNEQFF
TRBV12-2	-	-	TRBJ1-5	TGTGCAAGTCGCTTAGCCGGGATTCTCGGAGATCAGCCCCAGCATTTT	CASRLAGILGDQPQHF
TRBV5-4	-	TRBD2	TRBJ2-1	TGTGCCAGCAGCTTGGTTGCGGGGGCCTACAATGAGCAGTTCTTC	CASSLVAGAYNEQFF
TRBV5-1	-	-	TRBJ2-2	TGCGCCAGCACATCGTCCCTCATAGCGGCCCAAGAGACCGGGGAGCTGTTTTTT	CASTSSLIAAQETGELFF
TRBV11-3	-	TRBD1	TRBJ1-2	TGTGCCAGCAGCTTAGGGGCCGGACAGGGCCCTAACTATGGCTACACCTTC	CASSLGAGQGPNYGYTF
TRBV2	-	TRBD1	TRBJ1-1	TGTGCCAGCAGACAAGGACAGGCGAGAGAAGCTTTCTTT	CASRQGQAREAFF
TRBV27	-	TRBD1	TRBJ1-5	TGTGCCAGCGCAGGGACAGGGGATCAGCCCCAGCATTTT	CASAGTGDQPQHF
TRBV5-6	-	-	TRBJ1-2	TGTGCCAGCAGCCCCGGACAACATTATGGCTACACCTTC	CASSPGQHYGYTF
TRBV15	-	-	TRBJ2-1	TGTGCCACCAGCAGAGTCAGGGAATGGTTCCACAATGAGCAGTTCTTC	CATSRVREWFHNEQFF
TRBV5-1	-	-	TRBJ2-2	TGCGCCAGCAGCTTGCGTCCCTCGAGCCAAACGGACACCGGGGAGCTGTTTTTT	CASSLRPSSQTDTGELFF
TRBV9	-	-	TRBJ1-6	TGTGCCAGCAGCGCGAGACCGACAGCACCCTCCTATAATTCACCCCTCCACTTT	CASSARPTAPSYNSPLHF
TRBV12-3/TRBV12-4	-	TRBD1	TRBJ1-2	TGTGCCAGCAGATATGGACAGGGATACGGCTACACCTTC	CASRYGQGYGYTF
TRBV18	-	TRBD1	TRBJ1-2	TGTGCCAGCTCACCGATACGGACAGGGGGCGAACCTAACTATGGCTACACCTTC	CASSPIRTGGEPNYGYTF
TRBV9	once	TRBD1	TRBJ1-5	TGTGCCAGCAGCGTAGGACAGGGTTTTGATCAGCCCCAGCATTTT	CASSVGQGFDQPQHF
TRBV3-1/TRBV3-2	-	-	TRBJ2-7	TGTGCCAGCAGCCCCGGACTTCTCTCCTACGAGCAGTACTTC	CASSPGLLSYEQYF
TRBV15	-	TRBD1	TRBJ1-5	TGTGCCACCAGCAGAGGACCGGGACAGGGGTCGGGACATCAGCCCCAGCATTTT	CATSRGPGQGSGHQPQHF
TRBV19	-	-	TRBJ1-2	TGTGCCACTAACCCCCCGGGACTGGCGTATGGCTACACCTTC	CATNPPGLAYGYTF
TRBV3-1/TRBV3-2	-	-	TRBJ2-7	TGTGCCAGCAGCCTCCTCAGGGAAAGCTCCTACGAGCAGTACTTC	CASSLLRESSYEQYF
TRBV2	-	TRBD1	TRBJ1-2	TGTGCCAGCTACCGGGACAGCGAGCTTTATGGCTACACCTTC	CASYRDSELYGYTF
TRBV24-1	-	TRBD1	TRBJ2-3	TGTGCCACCAGTGATTTGCCCGGGACAGGGGGCGCGTCGGCGGATACGCAGTATTTT	CATSDLPGTGGASADTQYF
TRBV5-1	-	-	TRBJ1-4	TGCGCCAGCAGCTTGGGAGGGAGGCAGGGTACTGAAAAACTGTTTTTT	CASSLGGRQGTEKLFF
TRBV19	-	-	TRBJ2-3	TGTGCCAGTGTTAGGGACTCCTCCGCGCAGTATTTT	CASVRDSSAQYF
TRBV7-3	-	TRBD1	TRBJ1-4	TGTGCCAGCAGCTCCCGGGACAGACTCCTAAATGAAAAACTGTTTTTT	CASSSRDRLLNEKLFF
TRBV24-1	-	TRBD1	TRBJ2-3	TGTGCCACCAGTGTTGACAGGGGTCGCACAGATACGCAGTATTTT	CATSVDRGRTDTQYF
TRBV25-1	-	-	TRBJ1-4	TGTGCCAGCAGCCCGAGTCTGGGGCTAAATGAAAAACTGTTTTTT	CASSPSLGLNEKLFF
TRBV2	-	-	TRBJ2-3	TGTGCCAGCAAAATCAGTGTGGGGCAGGATACGCAGTATTTT	CASKISVGQDTQYF
TRBV2	-	-	TRBJ2-3	TGTGCCAGCAGTGAACAGGGGTCAGATACGCAGTATTTT	CASSEQGSDTQYF
TRBV30	-	-	TRBJ2-7	TGTGCCTGGAGCTCCGGACTGAGGTACGAGCAGTACTTC	CAWSSGLRYEQYF
TRBV6-5	-	TRBD1	TRBJ1-2	TGTGCCAGCACCCGGACAGGGTTCGACTATGGCTACACCTTC	CASTRTGFDYGYTF
TRBV7-8	-	-	TRBJ1-5	TGTGCCAGCAGGGGCCGAAATGATCAGCCCCAGCATTTT	CASRGRNDQPQHF
TRBV5-1	-	-	TRBJ1-2	TGCGCCAGCAGCCGGACGGAGGGGTCGGGTTATGGCTACACCTTC	CASSRTEGSGYGYTF
TRBV30	-	-	TRBJ1-1	TGTGCCTGTACTCTTTTCCACACTGAAGCTTTCTTT	CACTLFHTEAFF
TRBV7-3	-	TRBD1	TRBJ2-7	TGTGCCAGCAGCCCTTTGGATAGGTGGGACAGGGCTAGAGAGCAGTACTTC	CASSPLDRWDRAREQYF
TRBV28	-	TRBD1	TRBJ2-7	TGTGCCAGCAGGCAGGGGGCCTACGAGCAGTACTTC	CASRQGAYEQYF
TRBV5-1	-	-	TRBJ2-7	TGCGCCAGCAGCTTGGGCGGGCTGGTCTACGAGCAGTACTTC	CASSLGGLVYEQYF
TRBV2	-	-	TRBJ2-1	TGTGCCAGCAGTGAGGGACTTGCATACAATGAGCAGTTCTTC	CASSEGLAYNEQFF
TRBV11-3	once	-	TRBJ1-5	TGTGCCAGCAGGGTCTGGGGGGATGGCAATCAGCCCCAGCATTTT	CASRVWGDGNQPQHF
TRBV11-2	-	-	TRBJ2-7	TGTGCCAGCAGCTTAAGGCCGACGGGGGAGCAGTACTTC	CASSLRPTGEQYF
TRBV6-5	-	-	TRBJ1-3	TGTGCCAGCAGTTACTCGAGGTCCTCTGGAAACACCATATATTTT	CASSYSRSSGNTIYF
TRBV2	-	-	TRBJ2-2	TGTGCCAGCAGTGGCAGGACTGGCGGGGAGCTGTTTTTT	CASSGRTGGELFF
TRBV3-1/TRBV3-2	-	TRBD1	TRBJ1-2	TGTGCCAGCAGCCAAGATCGAACGTCAGGGGGCGCTGGCTACACCTTC	CASSQDRTSGGAGYTF
TRBV6-1	-	-	TRBJ2-4	TGTGCCAGCAGTGTTCAGGGTTACGACCGCTTAGTAAGCATTCAGTACTTC	CASSVQGYDRLVSIQYF
TRBV11-2	-	-	TRBJ1-1	TGTGCCAGCAGCTCACCGACAATGAACACTGAAGCTTTCTTT	CASSSPTMNTEAFF
TRBV3-1/TRBV3-2	many	-	TRBJ1-1	TGTGCCAGCAGCCATTTTCAGTTGGGCAGGGGTGAAGCTTTCTTT	CASSHFQLGRGEAFF
TRBV9	-	TRBD1	TRBJ2-1	TGTGCCAGCAGCCCCACAGGGACAGATGAGCAGTTCTTC	CASSPTGTDEQFF
TRBV4-2	-	-	TRBJ2-1	TGTGCCAGCAGCCAAGTCGGTGCGGAGGAGCAGTTCTTC	CASSQVGAEEQFF
TRBV3-1/TRBV3-2	-	-	TRBJ2-1	TGTGCCAGCAGCCGTCAGAGTGGTCAGGGTGAGCAGTTCTTC	CASSRQSGQGEQFF
TRBV19	-	-	TRBJ1-1	TGTGCCTCCCCTCCCCGGGAGCCAGGTTCGAACACTGAAGCTTTCTTT	CASPPREPGSNTEAFF